This T cell receptor beta chain was identified during a study of T cells after posttransplantation cyclophosphamide. Study-wide points: Later blood repertoires were often dominated by clones from the donor CD8+ memory compartment. Blood and skin or GI T cell repertoires showed limited TRB overlap. After PTCy, TRB diversity resembled that of CNI/methotrexate controls.

Methotrexate plus calcineurin inhibitor accompanied controls' myeloablative marrow transplants; sampling was 1 year later. A remark on this clone: No antigen is known for it.

V was clipped by 0 bases and J by 4 bases, with 6 bases between them. Looked up from germline, CDR1 is ENHRY and CDR2 is SYGVKD. The CDR3 has 13 residues. The data were produced by immunoSEQ multiplex PCR, yet TCRdb's version contains in-frame clones alone and is incomplete. Of roughly 23,000 clones in the sample, roughly 90% were seen once. Sequenced here: PBMCs, sampled after an allogeneic stem cell transplant with a calcineurin inhibitor and methotrexate. This chain connects TRBV10-3 to TRBJ1-2; TRBD1 is a possible D gene (6 bases). The sequence was collected from a female patient in her fifties who received an allogeneic stem cell transplant from an unrelated donor, was CMV-positive, and had chronic GVHD only. The graft donor may have contributed some T cells. The CDR3 coding sequence is TGTGCCATCAGTGAGTCACAGGGCTATGGCTACACCTTC. As protein: CAISESQGYGYTF.